This T cell receptor beta chain emerged from a study of tumor-infiltrating lymphocytes in primary liver carcinoma. Study at large: Enrolled patients were male and female, aged 30 to 69 years.

The CDR3 has 16 residues. CDR1 and CDR2 (germline): LNHDA, SQIVND (reference sequence). V lost 0 bases and J lost 4, with 13 bases in between. The input was 500 ng total RNA; TCR beta cDNA was made from it with a constant-region primer. Researchers made the TCR beta libraries by running three nested multiplex PCR rounds with slightly modified ARM-PCR. Amplification in the first two PCR rounds was performed using TRBV1-TRBV30 forward primers and a C-beta reverse primer for 9 to 11 cycles each. TCRdb analysed the multiplex PCR reads with MiXCR anew, one entry per CDR3 protein. This table holds 50,000 to 70,000 distinct CDR3 sequences, 71% found once. This clonotype was found a few times. It was from about 21-30 mg of unsorted bulk tissue that RNA and DNA were co-extracted.

This chain joins TRBV19 and TRBJ2-1; TRBD2 is a possible D gene (6 bases). Sequenced: liver tumor tissue from sampling region 2. Subset meaning: tumor region T2, inferior pole. This sequence originates from a man in his forties with primary liver carcinoma and hepatitis B virus infection. CDR3 DNA: TGTGCCAGTAGTATAGATGTAGCGGACCCATACAATGAGCAGTTCTTC. Translating it yields CASSIDVADPYNEQFF.